Listed below are T cell receptor beta chains from one sample, sequenced in a study of blood T cells in healthy people across ages. MiXCR, applied by TCRdb to the 5' RACE reads, yields one record per CDR3 protein. This sample has 600,000 or so distinct CDR3 sequences, with around 20% found just once. The source material was blood. The receptor source for this set is a man in his 70s in good health. Both conserved end residues are part of each CDR3. Each record gives: CDR3 protein, V gene.

CDR3 protein: CASSPRLAGDLPDTQYF
V gene: TRBV7-8

CDR3 protein: CAISEWQVNGYTF
V gene: TRBV10-3

CDR3 protein: CASSLKRDRRDEQYF
V gene: TRBV5-1

CDR3 protein: CASSPWMGARYNEQFF
V gene: TRBV4-1

CDR3 protein: CASSPQGQGTEQYF
V gene: TRBV18

CDR3 protein: CASSPGLAHEQYF
V gene: TRBV9

CDR3 protein: CSVEVVGGLAPTGELFF
V gene: TRBV29-1

CDR3 protein: CASSEQGRTEAFF
V gene: TRBV7-9

CDR3 protein: CASSGYRGAYNEQFF
V gene: TRBV2

CDR3 protein: CASSLKAIGSTDTQYF
V gene: TRBV5-1

CDR3 protein: CSVEAGAGETQYF
V gene: TRBV29-1

CDR3 protein: CASRPTGYSYEQYF
V gene: TRBV6-5

CDR3 protein: CASSLIPGEYEQYF
V gene: TRBV5-1

CDR3 protein: CAIRGGPETGVSYEQYF
V gene: TRBV7-9

CDR3 protein: CATSERDQETQYF
V gene: TRBV15

CDR3 protein: CASSLTQSSRAIFF
V gene: TRBV7-9

CDR3 protein: CSARPQGNQPQHF
V gene: TRBV20-1

CDR3 protein: CASSQEGAGGADTQYF
V gene: TRBV4-2

CDR3 protein: CASSFSGADFNEQFF
V gene: TRBV28

CDR3 protein: CATSDQREGRTGELFF
V gene: TRBV24-1

CDR3 protein: CASSQEQFYEQYF
V gene: TRBV4-1

CDR3 protein: CSVGSDYGYTF
V gene: TRBV29-1

CDR3 protein: CSVAPGTGANVLTF
V gene: TRBV29-1

CDR3 protein: CASSLDYGPGLAATGELFF
V gene: TRBV7-6

CDR3 protein: CASSQGARGNMNYGYTF
V gene: TRBV7-2

CDR3 protein: CASSLTGGVVGELFF
V gene: TRBV7-9

CDR3 protein: CASSLALAGGPETQYF
V gene: TRBV7-2

CDR3 protein: CAAGTLNTEAFF
V gene: TRBV6-6

CDR3 protein: CASSLLRSNQPQHF
V gene: TRBV5-6

CDR3 protein: CAISVSGNGYTF
V gene: TRBV10-3

CDR3 protein: CASSVPHRRPDYGYTF
V gene: TRBV6-1

CDR3 protein: CASSEGGGTDTQYF
V gene: TRBV6-1

CDR3 protein: CASSLAGRNIQYF
V gene: TRBV28

CDR3 protein: CASSQEYQETQYF
V gene: TRBV3-1

CDR3 protein: CASSQQGGNEKLFF
V gene: TRBV25-1

CDR3 protein: CSAPGLARNEQFF
V gene: TRBV20-1

CDR3 protein: CSASQTPATNIQYF
V gene: TRBV20-1

CDR3 protein: CASSLLGVGETQYF
V gene: TRBV28

CDR3 protein: CASSPSGTSVYNEQFF
V gene: TRBV7-9

CDR3 protein: CASSPTAGSSYNEQFF
V gene: TRBV4-1

CDR3 protein: CSAAIAGGREAQYF
V gene: TRBV20-1

CDR3 protein: CASSQDDDRFNNEQFF
V gene: TRBV3-1